One sample yielded the 11 T cell receptor beta chains listed below, sequenced in a study of cytomegalovirus exposure and HLA in healthy donors. PCR used 60 Vbeta primers and 13 Jbeta primers. Sequenced by immunoSEQ multiplex PCR; TCRdb stores in-frame clones only, minus some. The sample has approximately 170,000 clones, about 65% seen once; the top ten hold less than 1.6%. Sequencing was carried out using PBMCs. These receptors all come from a girl aged 10-17 years in good health and CMV-seronegative.

The gene calls are TRBV5-6 and TRBJ2-2; possible D gene TRBD2, 7 bases. Germline-derived CDR1 and CDR2 are SGHDT and YYEEEE. The CDR3 has 18 residues. V was clipped by 4 bases and J by 1 base, with 20 bases between them. This CDR3 is CASSPIYGGARNTGELFF. The CDR3, as DNA: TGTGCCAGCAGCCCAATTTATGGGGGGGCGAGGAACACCGGGGAGCTGTTTTTT.

The rearrangement uses TRBV5-1 and TRBJ1-1; 8 nucleotides align to TRBD1. The CDR3 loop spans 13 amino acids. V dropped 4 bases and J dropped 7; count of bases not matched to a gene: 6. Germline V CDR1 and CDR2: SGHRS, YFSETQ. As DNA, the CDR3 is TGCGCCAGCAGCACCGGGACAGGAGGTGAAGCTTTCTTT. Translated, it gives CASSTGTGGEAFF.

This clone turned up a few times. The chain recombines TRBV30 with TRBJ2-7; possible D gene TRBD1, 6 bases. Germline lookup yields CDR1 GTSNPN and CDR2 SVGIG (reference sequence). The CDR3 length is 14 residues. Trimming took off 2 bases at V and 4 bases at J, with 15 bases between the two ends. This CDR3 is CAWSLAPTGYEQYF. The CDR3 nucleotides read TGTGCCTGGAGTCTCGCACCTACAGGGTACGAGCAGTACTTC.

CDR3 in amino acids: CASSLGAETYEQYF. Here the CDR3 DNA reads TGCGCCAGCAGCTTGGGAGCGGAGACCTACGAGCAGTACTTC. The chain joins TRBV5-1 to TRBJ2-7; possible D gene TRBD2, 5 bases. CDR1 is SGHRS, CDR2 YFSETQ, per germline. The CDR3 has 14 residues. Deletions cut 0 bases from V and 2 bases from J, with 9 bases between. The whole variable domain, filled in from reference TRBV5-1 and TRBJ2-7, reads KAGVTQTPRYLIKTRGQQVTLSCSPISGHRSVSWYQQTPGQGLQFLFEYFSETQRNKGNFPGRFSGRQFSNSRSEMNVSTLELGDSALYLCASSLGAETYEQYFGPGTRLTVT.

The rearrangement joins TRBV5-1 to TRBJ2-5; 7 nucleotides align to TRBD1. From germline, CDR1 is SGHRS and CDR2 YFSETQ. With V trimmed by 4 bases and J by 3 bases, 9 bases remained unmatched. CDR3 length: 15 residues. The CDR3 bases are TGCGCCAGCAGCACCGCATGGGACAGCGAAGAGACCCAGTACTTC. Amino acid sequence: CASSTAWDSEETQYF.

This clone was seen a few times. The chain has TRBV5-1 and TRBJ2-1; TRBD1 is a possible D gene (6 bases). The V end was cut by 1 base, the J end by 1 base, with 18 bases between. The germline V gene has CDR1 SGHRS and CDR2 YFSETQ. The CDR3 sequence is 18 residues long. CDR3 sequence (DNA): TGCGCCAGCAGCTTGAGTCAGGGGTCCCAAACGTCCTACAATGAGCAGTTCTTC. It yields the protein CASSLSQGSQTSYNEQFF.

The table lists this clone with a count of one. The chain carries TRBV28 and TRBJ2-3; 7 bases fit TRBD2. V trimming: 4 bases; J trimming: 0 bases; junction bases outside the gene matches: 10. Germline assignment: CDR1 MDHEN and CDR2 SYDVKM. The CDR3 consists of 17 residues. In DNA, the CDR3 is TGTGCCAGCAGTTATTTGGCTATCGGGGGGAGCACAGATACGCAGTATTTT. The encoded protein is CASSYLAIGGSTDTQYF.

This chain uses TRBV11-2 with TRBJ1-6; 8 bases fit TRBD1. Germline CDR1 SGHAT, CDR2 FQNNGV. The CDR3 totals 15 residues. V lost 5 bases, J lost 8 bases, and 8 bases stayed unmatched. CDR3 loop: CASSPSQGAHSPLHF. CDR3 DNA sequence: TGTGCCAGCAGCCCGAGTCAGGGGGCTCATTCACCCCTCCACTTT.

This clone turned up a few times. V usage is TRBV7-9 and J usage is TRBJ1-4, with a possible D match to TRBD1 (6 bases). CDR1 and CDR2 (germline): SEHNR, FQNEAQ (reference sequence). This CDR3 region has 16 residues. The V end lost 5 bases, the J end lost 5 bases, and 18 bases lay between the germline ends. The CDR3, as DNA: TGTGCCAGCAGCGAACTACTACAGGGCTTAAATGAAAAACTGTTTTTT. It encodes CASSELLQGLNEKLFF. Drawing the rest from reference TRBV7-9 and TRBJ1-4, the complete variable domain is DTGVSQNPRHKITKRGQNVTFRCDPISEHNRLYWYRQTLGQGPEFLTYFQNEAQLEKSRLLSDRFSAERPKGSFSTLEIQRTEQGDSAMYLCASSELLQGLNEKLFFGSGTQLSVL.

The CDR3 loop is CASSTGPPGNTIYF. Here the CDR3 DNA reads TGTGCCAGCAGTACAGGGCCCCCTGGAAACACCATATATTTT. The chain is built from TRBV2 and TRBJ1-3, with D possibly TRBD1 on 6 matching bases. Germline CDR1 reads SNHLY; CDR2 reads FYNNEI. V shed 5 bases and J shed 2 bases, with 10 bases lying between them. This CDR3 is 14 amino acids long.

Remarks on this clone: Mismatch with germline at one junction end may stem from a read error. The chain is built from TRBV7-2 and TRBJ2-3, with 9 bases fitting TRBD2. The CDR3 totals 17 residues. Germline V gene data show CDR1 as SGHTA and CDR2 as FQGNSA. Here the CDR3 reads CASSIASAGGPTDTQYF. CDR3 in DNA: TGTGCCAGCAGCATAGCTTCGGCGGGGGGGCCTACAGATACGCAGTATTTT. The whole variable domain, remainder taken from reference TRBV7-2 and TRBJ2-3, is GAGVSQSPSNKVTEKGKDVELRCDPISGHTALYWYRQSLGQGLEFLIYFQGNSAPDKSGLPSDRFSAERTGGSVSTLTIQRTQQEDSAVYLCASSIASAGGPTDTQYFGPGTRLTVL.